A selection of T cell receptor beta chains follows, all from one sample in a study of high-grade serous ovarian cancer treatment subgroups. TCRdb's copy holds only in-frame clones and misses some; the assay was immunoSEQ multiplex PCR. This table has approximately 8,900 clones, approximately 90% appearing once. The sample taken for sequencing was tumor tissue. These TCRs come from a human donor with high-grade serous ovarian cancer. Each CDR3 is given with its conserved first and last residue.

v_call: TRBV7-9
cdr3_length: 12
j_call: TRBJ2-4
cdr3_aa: CASSFGAGIQYF

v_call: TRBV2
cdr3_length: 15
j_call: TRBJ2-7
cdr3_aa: CASSEPTGINYEQYF

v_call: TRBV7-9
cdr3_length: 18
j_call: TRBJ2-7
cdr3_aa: CASSLVGLAGTRSYEQYF

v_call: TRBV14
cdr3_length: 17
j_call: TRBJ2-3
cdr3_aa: CASSQAPRGGRADTQYF

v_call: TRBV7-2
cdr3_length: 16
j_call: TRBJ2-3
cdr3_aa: CASSLEAGGGTDTQYF

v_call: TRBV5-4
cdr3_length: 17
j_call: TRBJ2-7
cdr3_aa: CASSLLSSGSVAYEQYF

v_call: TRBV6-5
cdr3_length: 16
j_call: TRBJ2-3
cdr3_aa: CASSYSGRGGPDTQYF

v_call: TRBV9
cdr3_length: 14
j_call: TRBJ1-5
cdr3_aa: CASRGTGASQPQHF

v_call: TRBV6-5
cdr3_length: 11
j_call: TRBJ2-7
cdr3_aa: CASTGGDEQYF

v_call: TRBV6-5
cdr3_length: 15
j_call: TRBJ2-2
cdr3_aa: CASRWTGRRSGELFF

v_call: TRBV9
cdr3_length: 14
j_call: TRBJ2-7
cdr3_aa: CASSVSGLTYEQYF

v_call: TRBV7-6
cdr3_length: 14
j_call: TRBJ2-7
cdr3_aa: CASSLRAFGYEQYF

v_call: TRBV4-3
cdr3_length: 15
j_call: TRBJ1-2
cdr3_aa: CASSQDLQRSYGYTF

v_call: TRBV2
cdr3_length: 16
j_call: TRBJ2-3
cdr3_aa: CASSEAGTRPTDTQYF

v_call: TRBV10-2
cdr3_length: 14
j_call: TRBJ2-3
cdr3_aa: CASRTGRDSDQQYF

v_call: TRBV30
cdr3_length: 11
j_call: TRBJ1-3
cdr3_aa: CASGVGDTIYF

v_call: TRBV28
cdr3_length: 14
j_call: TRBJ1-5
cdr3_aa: CASSLLAGGQPQHF

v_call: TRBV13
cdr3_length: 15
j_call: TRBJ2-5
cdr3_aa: CASSTRGLAEETQYF

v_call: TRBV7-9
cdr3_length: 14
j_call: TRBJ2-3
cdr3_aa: CASSLAGARDTQYF

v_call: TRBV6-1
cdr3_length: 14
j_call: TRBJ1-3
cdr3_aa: CASYRRVTGNTIYF

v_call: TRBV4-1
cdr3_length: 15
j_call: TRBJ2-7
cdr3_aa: CASSQETGGVYEQYF

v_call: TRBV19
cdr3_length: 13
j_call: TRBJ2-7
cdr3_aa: CASAGQGGAGQYF

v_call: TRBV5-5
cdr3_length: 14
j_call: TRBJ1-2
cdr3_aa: CASSPDGGGYGYTF

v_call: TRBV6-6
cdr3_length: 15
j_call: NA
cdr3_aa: CASSPATSGSHEQYF

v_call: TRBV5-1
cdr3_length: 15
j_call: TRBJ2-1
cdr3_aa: CASSHWGQGTNEQFF

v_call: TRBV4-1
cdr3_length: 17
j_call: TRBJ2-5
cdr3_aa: CASSQPGGQWGQETQYF

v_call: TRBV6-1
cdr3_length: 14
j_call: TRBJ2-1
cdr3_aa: CASSPHRGSNEQFF

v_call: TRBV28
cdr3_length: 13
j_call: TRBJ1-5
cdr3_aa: CASRGTGRQRGAF

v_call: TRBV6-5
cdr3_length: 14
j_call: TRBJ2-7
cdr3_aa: CASWTSGTLREQYF

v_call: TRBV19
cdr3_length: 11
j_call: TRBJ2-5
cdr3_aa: CASSSAGTPYF

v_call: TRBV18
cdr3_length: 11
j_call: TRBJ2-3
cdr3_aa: CASSTTDTQYF

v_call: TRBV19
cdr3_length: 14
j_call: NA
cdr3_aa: CASSEQVSTYEQYF

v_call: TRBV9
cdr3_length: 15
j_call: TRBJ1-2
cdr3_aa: CASSAGTGLSYGYTF

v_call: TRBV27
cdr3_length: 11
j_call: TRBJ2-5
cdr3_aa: CASSLVETQYF

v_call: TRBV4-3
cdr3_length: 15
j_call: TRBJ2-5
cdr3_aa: CASSQDKGGSETQYF

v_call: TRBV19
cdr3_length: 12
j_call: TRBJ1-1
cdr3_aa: CASRRLNTEAFF

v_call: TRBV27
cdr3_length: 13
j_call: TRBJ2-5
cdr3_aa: CASSFRFRETQYF

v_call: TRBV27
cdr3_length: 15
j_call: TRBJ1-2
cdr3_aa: CASSTNNGYGYGYTF

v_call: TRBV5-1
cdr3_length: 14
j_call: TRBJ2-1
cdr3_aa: CASSPGLAELEQFF

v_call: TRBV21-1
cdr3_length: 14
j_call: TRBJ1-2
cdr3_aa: CASNRGLRDYGYTF

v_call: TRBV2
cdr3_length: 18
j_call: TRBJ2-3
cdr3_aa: CASSDILWQGQRTDTQYF

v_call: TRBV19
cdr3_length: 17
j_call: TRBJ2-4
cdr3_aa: CASSKLSGGGAKNIQYF